The clone carrying this TCR beta chain was seen at least ten times. The antigen remains undetermined. The sample comes from a study of T cells in Graves' hyperthyroidism and ophthalmopathy. Findings and limits, study-wide: Ophthalmopathy, which appeared later, was predicted by the model a median 6.5 months before onset. Peripheral blood also featured most of the thyroid clonotypes expanded above 0.001. A model using 13 V-J features told ophthalmopathy apart from stable hyperthyroidism.

This CDR3 is 16 amino acids long. With V trimmed by 6 bases and J by 5 bases, 12 bases remained unmatched. Germline V lookup: CDR1 MNHEY, CDR2 SVGEGT. The TCR beta CDR3 regions underwent amplification using RNA transcripts as the source. HTBI primers were employed in a first-round RT-PCR of the TCR CDR3. Using its own MiXCR run on the multiplex PCR reads, TCRdb lists one record per CDR3 protein. Among a few hundred thousand distinct CDR3 sequences listed, around 19% were seen once. The PBMCs studied were ones that came from roughly 11 ml fresh peripheral blood. Sequenced sample: blood. The source is a man aged 45-60 years with Graves' ophthalmopathy. The chain combines TRBV6-2 or TRBV6-3 with TRBJ2-7, with 11 bases aligning to TRBD2. CDR3 nucleotide sequence: TGTGCCAGCAGCGAGAACCTAGCGGGAGGATTCGACGAGCAGTACTTC. The encoded protein is CASSENLAGGFDEQYF.